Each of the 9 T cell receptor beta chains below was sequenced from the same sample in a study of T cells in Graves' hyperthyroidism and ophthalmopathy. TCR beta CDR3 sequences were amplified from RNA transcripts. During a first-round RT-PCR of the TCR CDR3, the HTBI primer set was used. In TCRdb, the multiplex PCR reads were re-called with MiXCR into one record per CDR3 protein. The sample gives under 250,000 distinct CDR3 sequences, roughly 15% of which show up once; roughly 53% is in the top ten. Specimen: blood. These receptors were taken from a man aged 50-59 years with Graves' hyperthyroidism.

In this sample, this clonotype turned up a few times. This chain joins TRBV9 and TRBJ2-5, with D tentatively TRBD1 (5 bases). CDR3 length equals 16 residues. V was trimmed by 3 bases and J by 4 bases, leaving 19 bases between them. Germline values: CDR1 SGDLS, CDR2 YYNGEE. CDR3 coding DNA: TGTGCCAGCAGCGGTGGGGCCATAGAGGTGGGAGAGACCCAGTACTTC. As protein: CASSGGAIEVGETQYF. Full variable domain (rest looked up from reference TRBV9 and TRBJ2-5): DSGVTQTPKHLITATGQRVTLRCSPRSGDLSVYWYQQSLDQGLQFLIQYYNGEERAKGNILERFSAQQFPDLHSELNLSSLELGDSALYFCASSGGAIEVGETQYFGPGTRLLVL.

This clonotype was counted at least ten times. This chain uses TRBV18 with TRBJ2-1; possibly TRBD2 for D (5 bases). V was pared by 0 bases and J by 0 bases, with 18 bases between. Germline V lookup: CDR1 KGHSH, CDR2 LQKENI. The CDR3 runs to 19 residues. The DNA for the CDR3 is TGTGCCAGCTCACCACCGCCTAGTACGAGAACTAGCTCCTACAATGAGCAGTTCTTC. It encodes CASSPPPSTRTSSYNEQFF. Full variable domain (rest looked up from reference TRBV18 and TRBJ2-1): NAGVMQNPRHLVRRRGQEARLRCSPMKGHSHVYWYRQLPEEGLKFMVYLQKENIIDESGMPKERFSAEFPKEGPSILRIQQVVRGDSAAYFCASSPPPSTRTSSYNEQFFGPGTRLTVL.

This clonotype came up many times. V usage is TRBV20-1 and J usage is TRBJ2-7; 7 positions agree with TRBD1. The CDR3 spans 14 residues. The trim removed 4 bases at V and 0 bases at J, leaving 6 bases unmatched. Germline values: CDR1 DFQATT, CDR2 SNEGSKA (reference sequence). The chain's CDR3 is CSATPGQTSYEQYF. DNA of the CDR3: TGCAGTGCTACGCCGGGACAGACCTCCTACGAGCAGTACTTC.

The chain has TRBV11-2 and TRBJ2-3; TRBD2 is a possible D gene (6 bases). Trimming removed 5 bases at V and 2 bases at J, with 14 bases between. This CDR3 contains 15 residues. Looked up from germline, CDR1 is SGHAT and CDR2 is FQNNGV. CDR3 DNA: TGTGCCAGCAGCGGTAGCGGATCCGACACAGATACGCAGTATTTT. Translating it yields CASSGSGSDTDTQYF.

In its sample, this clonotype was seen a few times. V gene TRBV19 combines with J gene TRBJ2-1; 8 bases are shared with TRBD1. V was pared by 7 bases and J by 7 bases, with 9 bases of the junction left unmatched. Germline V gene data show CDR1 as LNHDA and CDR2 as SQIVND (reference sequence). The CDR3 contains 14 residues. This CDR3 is CASTTGTGRNEQFF. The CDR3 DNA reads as TGTGCCAGTACTACCGGGACAGGCAGGAATGAGCAGTTCTTC.

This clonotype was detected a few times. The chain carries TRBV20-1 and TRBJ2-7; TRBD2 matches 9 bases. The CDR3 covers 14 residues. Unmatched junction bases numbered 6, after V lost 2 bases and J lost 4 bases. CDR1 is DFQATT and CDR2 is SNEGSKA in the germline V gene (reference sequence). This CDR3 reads CSARSVREGYEQYF. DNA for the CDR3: TGCAGTGCTAGATCAGTGCGGGAGGGGTACGAGCAGTACTTC.

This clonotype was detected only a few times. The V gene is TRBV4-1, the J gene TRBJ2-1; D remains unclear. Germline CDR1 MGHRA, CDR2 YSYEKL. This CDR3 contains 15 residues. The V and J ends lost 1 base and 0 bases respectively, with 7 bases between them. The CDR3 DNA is TGCGCCAGCAGCCAAGCCGGTGACTCCTACAATGAGCAGTTCTTC. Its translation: CASSQAGDSYNEQFF.

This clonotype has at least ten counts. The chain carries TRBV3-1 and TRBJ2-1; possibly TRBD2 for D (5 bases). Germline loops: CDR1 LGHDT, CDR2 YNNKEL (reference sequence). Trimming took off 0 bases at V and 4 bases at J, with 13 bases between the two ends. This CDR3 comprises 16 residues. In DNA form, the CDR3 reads TGTGCCAGCAGCCAAGATGAGGCTAGCAGATACAATGAGCAGTTCTTC. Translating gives CASSQDEASRYNEQFF.

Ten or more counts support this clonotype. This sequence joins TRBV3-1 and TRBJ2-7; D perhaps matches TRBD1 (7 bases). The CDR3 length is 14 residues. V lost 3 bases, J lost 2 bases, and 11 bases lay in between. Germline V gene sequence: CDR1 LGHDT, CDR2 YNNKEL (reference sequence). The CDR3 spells CASSHGGTAYEQYF. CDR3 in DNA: TGTGCCAGCAGCCATGGCGGGACAGCCTACGAGCAGTACTTC.